This T cell receptor (beta chain) was retrieved from a study of PD-1 and CTLA-4 blockade in melanoma. V gave up 5 bases and J gave up 5 bases; unmatched junction bases: 10. Per germline, CDR1 MDHEN and CDR2 SYDVKM. The CDR3 covers 16 residues. The table came from immunoSEQ multiplex PCR; TCRdb's copy has only in-frame clones and leaves some out. This table has around 20,000 clones, about 87% appearing once. The rearrangement links TRBV28 to TRBJ2-2, with 8 bases matching TRBD1. Sequencing used CD8+ T cells from peripheral blood, obtained before anti-PD-1 treatment. This receptor was obtained from a human donor with melanoma. The CDR3 DNA is TGTGCCAGCAGTGGGGCTACAGGGGGATGGACCGGGGAGCTGTTTTTT. It translates to CASSGATGGWTGELFF.